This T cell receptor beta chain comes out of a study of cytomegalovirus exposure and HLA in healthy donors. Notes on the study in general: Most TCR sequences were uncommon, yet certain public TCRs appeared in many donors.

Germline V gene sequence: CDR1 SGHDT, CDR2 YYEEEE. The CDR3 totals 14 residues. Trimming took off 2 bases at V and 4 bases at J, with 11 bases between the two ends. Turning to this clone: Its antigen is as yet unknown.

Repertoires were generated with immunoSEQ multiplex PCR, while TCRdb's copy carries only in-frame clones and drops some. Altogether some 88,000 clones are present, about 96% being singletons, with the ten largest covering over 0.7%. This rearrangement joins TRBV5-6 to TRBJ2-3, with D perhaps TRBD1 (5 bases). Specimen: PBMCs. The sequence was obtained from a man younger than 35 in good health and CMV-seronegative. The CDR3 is CASSFQGRSDTQYF. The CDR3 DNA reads TGTGCCAGCAGCTTCCAGGGTCGGTCAGATACGCAGTATTTT.